The source of this T cell receptor (beta chain) is a study of T cell responses to AZD1222 COVID-19 vaccine. Study-wide points: No day 14 peak samples; only post-peak repertoires were characterized. Among the donors, most were white British and more were female, and clonal diversity was possibly underestimated.

Measured with immunoSEQ multiplex PCR; TCRdb has only the in-frame clones, and not every one. The table has 150,000 or so clones, 94% seen once. As for this clone: The antigen is undetermined.

Germline CDR1 GTSNPN, CDR2 SVGIG (reference sequence). With 3 bases removed from V and 5 bases from J, the gap between germline ends came to 8 bases. This CDR3 region has 12 residues. The TCR comes from an adult in good health. The chain couples TRBV30 to TRBJ2-1, with D possibly TRBD1 on 5 matching bases. This specimen was peripheral blood, taken on day 0 of AZD1222 vaccination. CDR3: CAWRAGNNEQFF. For the CDR3, the DNA is TGTGCCTGGAGGGCAGGGAACAATGAGCAGTTCTTC.